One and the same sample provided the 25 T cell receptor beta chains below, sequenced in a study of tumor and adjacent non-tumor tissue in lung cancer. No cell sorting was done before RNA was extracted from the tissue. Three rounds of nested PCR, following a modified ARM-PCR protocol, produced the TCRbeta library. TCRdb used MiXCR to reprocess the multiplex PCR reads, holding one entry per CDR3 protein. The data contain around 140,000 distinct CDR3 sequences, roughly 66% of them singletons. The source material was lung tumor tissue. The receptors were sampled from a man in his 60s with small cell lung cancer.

CDR3 loop: CASSLAGGGENTF. CDR3 nucleotides: TGCGCCAGCAGCTTGGCCGGAGGGGGCGAGAACACCTTC. The chain employs TRBV5-1 and TRBJ1-2, with 7 bases lining up with TRBD1. Germline CDR1 SGHRS, CDR2 YFSETQ. CDR3 length equals 13 residues. Trimming removed 0 bases from V and 12 bases from J; junction bases left unmatched: 8.

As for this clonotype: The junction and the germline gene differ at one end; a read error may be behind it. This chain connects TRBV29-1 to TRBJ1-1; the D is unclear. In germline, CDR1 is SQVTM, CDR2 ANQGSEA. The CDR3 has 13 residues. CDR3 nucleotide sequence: TGCAGCGTCTCGGTGGGGAAGAGGAGGGCTTGTTCCTTT. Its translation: CSVSVGKRRACSF.

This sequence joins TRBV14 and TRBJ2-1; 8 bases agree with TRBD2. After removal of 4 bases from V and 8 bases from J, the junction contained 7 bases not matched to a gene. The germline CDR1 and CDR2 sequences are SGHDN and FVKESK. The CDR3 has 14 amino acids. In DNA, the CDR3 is TGTGCCAGCAGCCCGTTGGGTAGCGGGGATGAGCAGTTCTTC. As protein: CASSPLGSGDEQFF.

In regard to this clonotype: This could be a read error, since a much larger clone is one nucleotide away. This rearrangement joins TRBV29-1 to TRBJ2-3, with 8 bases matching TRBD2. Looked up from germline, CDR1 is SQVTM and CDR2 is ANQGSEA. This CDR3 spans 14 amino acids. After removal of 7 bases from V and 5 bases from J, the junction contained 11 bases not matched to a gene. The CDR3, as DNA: TGCAGCGCCGAGGACGGGAGGGCCGGAGATACGCAGTATTTT. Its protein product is CSAEDGRAGDTQYF.

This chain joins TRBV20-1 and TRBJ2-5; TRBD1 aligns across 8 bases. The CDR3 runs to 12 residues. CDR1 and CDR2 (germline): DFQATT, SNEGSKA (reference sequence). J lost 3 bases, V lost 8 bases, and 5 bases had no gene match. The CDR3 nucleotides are TGCAGTACTAACAGGGGGGAAGAGACCCAGTACTTC. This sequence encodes CSTNRGEETQYF.

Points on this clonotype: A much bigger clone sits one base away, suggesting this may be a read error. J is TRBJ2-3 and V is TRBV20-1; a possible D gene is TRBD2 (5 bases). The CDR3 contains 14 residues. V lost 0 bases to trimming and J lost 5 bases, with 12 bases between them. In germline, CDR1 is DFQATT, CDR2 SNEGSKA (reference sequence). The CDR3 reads CSARDWGGGDTQYF. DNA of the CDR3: TGCAGTGCTAGAGACTGGGGTGGAGGAGATACGCAGTATTTT.

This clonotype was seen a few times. The DNA of the CDR3 is TGTGCCAGTAGCCATCCCGGGACAGGGTTCCACGAGCAGTACTTC. Encoded protein: CASSHPGTGFHEQYF. This chain uses TRBV11-3 with TRBJ2-7; 9 positions agree with TRBD1. The CDR3 covers 15 residues. Germline V gives CDR1 SGHNT, CDR2 YENEEA. V shed 9 bases, J shed 5 bases, and the junction held 14 bases outside the gene matches. The full variable domain, its missing parts supplied by reference TRBV11-3 and TRBJ2-7, is EAGVVQSPRYKIIEKKQPVAFWCNPISGHNTLYWYLQNLGQGPELLIRYENEEAVDDSQLPKDRFSAERLKGVDSTLKIQPAELGDSAVYLCASSHPGTGFHEQYFGPGTRLTVT.

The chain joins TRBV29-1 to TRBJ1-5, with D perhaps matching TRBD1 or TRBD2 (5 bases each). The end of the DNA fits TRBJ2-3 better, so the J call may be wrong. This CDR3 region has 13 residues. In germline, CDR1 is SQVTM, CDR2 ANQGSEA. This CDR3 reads CSVGDGTNQPQYF. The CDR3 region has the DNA TGCAGCGTTGGGGACGGAACCAATCAGCCCCAGTATTTT.

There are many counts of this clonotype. The chain's CDR3 is CASSSTRAGGTYEQYV. For the CDR3, the DNA is TGTGCCAGCAGCTCCACCAGGGCGGGGGGAACCTACGAGCAGTACGTC. The chain is built from TRBV5-6 and TRBJ2-7, with 8 positions matching TRBD2. This CDR3 is built from 16 residues. V was clipped by 3 bases and J by 2 bases; unmatched bases: 10. Per germline, CDR1 SGHDT and CDR2 YYEEEE.

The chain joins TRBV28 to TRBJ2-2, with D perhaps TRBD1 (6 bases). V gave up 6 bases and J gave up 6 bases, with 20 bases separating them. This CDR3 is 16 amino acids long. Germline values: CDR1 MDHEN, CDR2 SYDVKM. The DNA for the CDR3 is TGTGCCAGCAGACCAGGGGTACAACCACGGCCCGGGGAGCTGTTTTTT. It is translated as CASRPGVQPRPGELFF.

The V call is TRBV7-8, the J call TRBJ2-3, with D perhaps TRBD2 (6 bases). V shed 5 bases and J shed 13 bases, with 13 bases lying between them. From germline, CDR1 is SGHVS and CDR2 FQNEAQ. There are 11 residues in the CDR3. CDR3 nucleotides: TGTGCCAGCAGCCAGGCCCGGACTAAGTATTTT. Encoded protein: CASSQARTKYF.

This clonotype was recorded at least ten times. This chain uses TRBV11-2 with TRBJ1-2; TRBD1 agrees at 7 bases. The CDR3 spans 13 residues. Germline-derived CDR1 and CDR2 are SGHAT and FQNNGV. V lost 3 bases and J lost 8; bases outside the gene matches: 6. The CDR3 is CASSFGGGEGYTF. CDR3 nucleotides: TGTGCCAGCAGCTTTGGAGGGGGCGAGGGCTACACCTTC.

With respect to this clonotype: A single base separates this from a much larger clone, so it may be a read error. CDR3 bases: TGTGCCAGCATCCTGGACCTCTTTGGGACCCAGTACTTC. It yields the protein CASILDLFGTQYF. The rearrangement links TRBV6-6 to TRBJ2-5; D call uncertain. V was clipped by 7 bases and J by 7 bases, with 16 bases between them. The CDR3 contains 13 residues. The germline V gene encodes CDR1 MNHNY and CDR2 SVGAGI (reference sequence).

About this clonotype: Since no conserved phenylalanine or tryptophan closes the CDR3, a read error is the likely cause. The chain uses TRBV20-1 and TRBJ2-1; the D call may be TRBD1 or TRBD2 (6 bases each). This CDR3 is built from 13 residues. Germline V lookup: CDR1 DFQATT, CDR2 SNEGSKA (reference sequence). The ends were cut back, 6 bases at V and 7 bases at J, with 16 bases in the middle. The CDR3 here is CSARGGTNNEQFL. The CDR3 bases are TGCAGTGCCCGTGGCGGGACAAATAATGAGCAGTTCTTA.

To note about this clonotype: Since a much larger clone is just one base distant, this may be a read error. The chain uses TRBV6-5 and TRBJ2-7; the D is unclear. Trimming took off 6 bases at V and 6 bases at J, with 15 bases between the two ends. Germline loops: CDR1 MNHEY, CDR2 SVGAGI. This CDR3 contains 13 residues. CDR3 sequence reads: CASSRRVEGEQYV. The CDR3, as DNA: TGTGCCAGCAGCCGGCGCGTGGAAGGCGAGCAGTACGTC.

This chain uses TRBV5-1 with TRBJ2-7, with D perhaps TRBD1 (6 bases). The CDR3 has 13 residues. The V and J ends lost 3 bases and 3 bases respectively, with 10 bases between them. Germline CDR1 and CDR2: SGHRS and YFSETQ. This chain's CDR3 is CASSYGQNYEQYF. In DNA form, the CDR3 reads TGCGCCAGCAGCTACGGACAGAACTACGAGCAGTACTTC.

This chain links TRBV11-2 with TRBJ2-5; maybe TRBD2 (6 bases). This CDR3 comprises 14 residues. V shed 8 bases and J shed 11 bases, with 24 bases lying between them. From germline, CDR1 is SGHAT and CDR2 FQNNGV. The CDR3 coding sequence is TGTGCCAGCGACTTAGTGCGGGGTAGAGGGACTCAGTACTTC. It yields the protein CASDLVRGRGTQYF.

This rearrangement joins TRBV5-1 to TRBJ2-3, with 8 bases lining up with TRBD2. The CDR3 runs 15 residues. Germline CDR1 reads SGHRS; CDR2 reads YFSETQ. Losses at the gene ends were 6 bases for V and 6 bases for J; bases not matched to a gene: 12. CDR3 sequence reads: CASNKRAGDSDTQYF. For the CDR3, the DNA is TGCGCCAGCAACAAGCGAGCGGGAGATAGCGATACGCAGTATTTT.

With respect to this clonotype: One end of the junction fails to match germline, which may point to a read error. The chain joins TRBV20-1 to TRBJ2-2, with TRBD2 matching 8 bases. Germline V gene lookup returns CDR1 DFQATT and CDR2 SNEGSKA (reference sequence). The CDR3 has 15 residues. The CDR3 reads CSVRKSGRDIGDLFF. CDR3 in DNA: TGCAGTGTTAGAAAGAGCGGGAGAGACATCGGGGACCTGTTTTTT.

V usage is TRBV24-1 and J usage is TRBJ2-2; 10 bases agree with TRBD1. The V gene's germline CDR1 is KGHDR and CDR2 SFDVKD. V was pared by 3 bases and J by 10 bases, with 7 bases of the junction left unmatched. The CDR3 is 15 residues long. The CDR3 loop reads CATSDHGTGAVELFF. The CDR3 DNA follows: TGTGCCACCAGTGATCACGGGACAGGGGCCGTGGAGCTGTTTTTT.

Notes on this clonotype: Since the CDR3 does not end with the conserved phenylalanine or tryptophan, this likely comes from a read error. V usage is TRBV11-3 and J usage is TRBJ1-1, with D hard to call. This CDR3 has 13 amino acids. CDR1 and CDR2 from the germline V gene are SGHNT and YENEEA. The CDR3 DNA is TGTGTCAACAGCAAAGAGGGAGGTATTGAAGCTTTCATT. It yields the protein CVNSKEGGIEAFI.

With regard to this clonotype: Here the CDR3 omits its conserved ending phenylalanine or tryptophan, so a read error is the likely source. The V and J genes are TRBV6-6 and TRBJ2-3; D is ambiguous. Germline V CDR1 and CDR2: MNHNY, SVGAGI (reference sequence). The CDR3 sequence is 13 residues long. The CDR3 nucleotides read TGTGCAAGCAGTTACTACCAGGCAGATACGCAGTATTTG. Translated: CASSYYQADTQYL.

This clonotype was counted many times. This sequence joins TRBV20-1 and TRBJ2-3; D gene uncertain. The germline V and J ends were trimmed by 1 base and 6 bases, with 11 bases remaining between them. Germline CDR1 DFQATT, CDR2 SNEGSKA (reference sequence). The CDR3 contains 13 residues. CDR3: CSARGGSGDTQYF. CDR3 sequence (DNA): TGCAGTGCTAGAGGGGGTTCTGGGGATACGCAGTATTTT.

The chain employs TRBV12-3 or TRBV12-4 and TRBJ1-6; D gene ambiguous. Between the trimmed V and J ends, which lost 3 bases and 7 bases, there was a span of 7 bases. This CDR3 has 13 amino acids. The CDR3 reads CASSFNQNSPLHF. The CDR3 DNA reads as TGTGCCAGCAGTTTTAATCAAAATTCACCCCTCCACTTT.

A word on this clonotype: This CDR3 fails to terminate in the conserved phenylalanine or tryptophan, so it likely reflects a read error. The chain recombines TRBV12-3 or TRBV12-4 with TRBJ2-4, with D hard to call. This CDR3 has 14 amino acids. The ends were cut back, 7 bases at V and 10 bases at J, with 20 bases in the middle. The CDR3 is CASNRRPFGAIQYL. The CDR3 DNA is TGTGCCAGCAATCGTCGTCCCTTCGGAGCTATTCAGTACCTC.